The 8 T cell receptor beta chains below come from one sample, sequenced in a study of cytomegalovirus exposure and HLA in healthy donors. The PCR was carried out with 60 Vbeta primers and 13 Jbeta primers. Using immunoSEQ multiplex PCR, the repertoire was profiled, and TCRdb retains in-frame clones only, with some absent. The repertoire holds over 150,000 clones, approximately 74% seen once, with 2.8% in the top ten. The sample taken for sequencing was PBMCs. The receptors derive from a man aged 18 to 30 in good health and CMV-seronegative.

The CDR3 DNA sequence: TGTGCCAGCAGCGTAGTGGGCTCCGCAGATACGCAGTATTTT. Its translation is CASSVVGSADTQYF. V gene TRBV9 combines with J gene TRBJ2-3; D gene ambiguous. The CDR3 is made up of 14 amino acids. Germline lookup yields CDR1 SGDLS and CDR2 YYNGEE. V was trimmed by 0 bases and J by 4 bases, leaving 9 bases between them.

The V and J genes are TRBV6-6 and TRBJ1-5, with D possibly TRBD1 on 6 matching bases. This CDR3 has 16 amino acids. Germline-derived CDR1 and CDR2 are MNHNY and SVGAGI (reference sequence). V was cut by 4 bases and J by 4 bases, with 17 bases left in between. CDR3 loop: CASSSGTGYGNQPQHF. Written as DNA, the CDR3 is TGTGCCAGCAGTTCGGGAACAGGGTATGGGAATCAGCCCCAGCATTTT.

In this sample, this clone turned up a few times. The chain joins TRBV6-1 to TRBJ2-3, with 10 bases identical to TRBD1. CDR1 and CDR2 from the germline V gene are MNHNS and SASEGT. The V gene end was trimmed by 2 bases and the J gene end by 9 bases; junction bases not matched to a gene: 8. CDR3 length: 15 amino acids. CDR3 sequence (DNA): TGTGCCAGCAGTGAACATTGGGGACAGGGGATGACGCAGTATTTT. Its protein is CASSEHWGQGMTQYF.

This chain uses TRBV11-2 with TRBJ1-5; no definite D call. V lost 3 bases and J lost 3, with 6 bases in between. Germline V gives CDR1 SGHAT, CDR2 FQNNGV. The CDR3 runs to 13 residues. Here the CDR3 DNA reads TGTGCCAGCAGCTTGTCCTACAATCAGCCCCAGCATTTT. Its translation: CASSLSYNQPQHF. Variable domain in full (rest from reference TRBV11-2 and TRBJ1-5): EAGVAQSPRYKIIEKRQSVAFWCNPISGHATLYWYQQILGQGPKLLIQFQNNGVVDDSQLPKDRFSAERLKGVDSTLKIQPAKLEDSAVYLCASSLSYNQPQHFGDGTRLSIL.

This chain links TRBV10-1 with TRBJ2-5, with D unresolved. The germline V gene has CDR1 WNHNN and CDR2 SYGVQD (reference sequence). Trimming removed 0 bases at V and 5 bases at J, with 7 bases between. This CDR3 spans 13 amino acids. The CDR3 sequence: CASSESTRETQYF. The CDR3 DNA is TGCGCCAGCAGTGAGTCGACGAGGGAGACCCAGTACTTC.

The rearrangement uses TRBV9 and TRBJ2-1; weak D call: TRBD1 (6 bases). The CDR3 covers 14 residues. In germline, CDR1 is SGDLS, CDR2 YYNGEE. Trimming cost V 0 bases and J 8 bases, with 12 bases left between them. The CDR3 reads CASSVGGAGDEQFF. In DNA form, the CDR3 reads TGTGCCAGCAGCGTAGGAGGGGCAGGGGATGAGCAGTTCTTC. Complete variable domain (other parts from reference TRBV9 and TRBJ2-1): DSGVTQTPKHLITATGQRVTLRCSPRSGDLSVYWYQQSLDQGLQFLIQYYNGEERAKGNILERFSAQQFPDLHSELNLSSLELGDSALYFCASSVGGAGDEQFFGPGTRLTVL.

This rearrangement joins TRBV25-1 to TRBJ1-2; 10 nucleotides align to TRBD1. V trimming: 1 base; J trimming: 5 bases; junction bases outside the gene matches: 1. Germline assignment: CDR1 MGHDK and CDR2 SYGVNS. This CDR3 spans 14 amino acids. The CDR3 DNA reads as TGTGCCAGCAGTGAATGGACAGGGGGTTATGGCTACACCTTC. It yields the protein CASSEWTGGYGYTF.

The V and J genes are TRBV21-1 and TRBJ1-1; the DNA was not used to check the table's D call, TRBD1. TRBV21-1 is termed a pseudogene. This CDR3 spans 11 amino acids. The chain's CDR3 is CASRTGPEAFF. The CDR3 nucleotides are TGTGCCAGCAGGACAGGGCCTGAAGCTTTCTTT.